These 15 T cell receptor beta chains were sequenced from one sample in a study of blood T cell repertoires in COVID-19. The assay was immunoSEQ multiplex PCR, and TCRdb's table has in-frame clones only and misses some. The data contain just over 95,000 clones, about 86% of them singletons. What was sequenced was peripheral blood. The receptors come from a man aged 55 to 70 with acute or convalescent COVID-19.

V gene TRBV4-2 combines with J gene TRBJ1-6, with TRBD1 identical over 7 bases. The CDR3 totals 17 residues. Germline V CDR1 and CDR2: LGHNA, YNFKEQ. Unmatched junction bases numbered 16, after V lost 4 bases and J lost 10 bases. CDR3 sequence (DNA): TGTGCCAGCAGCCGACCTGTCGGAGGGGGCGAGGTGTCACCCCTCCACTTT. Translating gives CASSRPVGGGEVSPLHF.

The gene calls are TRBV10-2 and TRBJ2-7; no firm D call. Per germline, CDR1 WSHSY and CDR2 SAAADI. The V gene lost 6 bases and the J gene lost 3 bases, with 9 bases spanning the gap. The CDR3 is made up of 12 amino acids. CDR3 protein: CASSDSFYEQYV. In DNA form, the CDR3 reads TGCGCCAGCAGCGATAGTTTCTACGAGCAGTACGTC.

The chain combines TRBV27 with TRBJ1-1; TRBD1 agrees at 7 bases. Germline CDR1 is MNHEY and CDR2 is SMNVEV (reference sequence). The CDR3 is 17 residues long. V gave up 3 bases and J gave up 2 bases; unmatched junction bases: 12. The CDR3 region has the DNA TGTGCCAGCAGTTTCGGGGCAGGGGGATCCCTTAACACTGAAGCTTTCTTT. This sequence encodes CASSFGAGGSLNTEAFF.

The chain's CDR3 is CASSIVLAGTGELFF. Here the CDR3 DNA reads TGTGCCAGTAGTATAGTACTAGCGGGCACCGGGGAGCTGTTTTTT. The rearrangement joins TRBV19 to TRBJ2-2, with 9 bases matching TRBD2. V lost 1 base and J lost 4; bases outside the gene matches: 1. Germline CDR1 LNHDA, CDR2 SQIVND (reference sequence). The CDR3 loop spans 15 amino acids. The entire variable domain, with the rest obtained from reference TRBV19 and TRBJ2-2, is as follows: DGGITQSPKYLFRKEGQNVTLSCEQNLNHDAMYWYRQDPGQGLRLIYYSQIVNDFQKGDIAEGYSVSREKKESFPLTVTSAQKNPTAFYLCASSIVLAGTGELFFGEGSRLTVL.

The rearrangement links TRBV11-1 to TRBJ2-7; 8 bases are shared with TRBD1. Germline V gene lookup returns CDR1 SGHAT and CDR2 FQDESV (reference sequence). The CDR3 runs to 15 residues. Germline trimming cut 5 bases from V and 0 bases from J; bases unmatched to any gene: 6. The CDR3 spells CASSRGQASSYEQYF. The DNA for the CDR3 is TGTGCCAGCAGCAGGGGACAGGCAAGCTCCTACGAGCAGTACTTC.

The chain combines TRBV5-1 with TRBJ1-2, with no clear D. CDR3 size: 15 residues. Between the trimmed V and J ends, which lost 5 bases and 0 bases, there was a span of 14 bases. The germline V gene has CDR1 SGHRS and CDR2 YFSETQ. CDR3 loop: CASSSAPSANYGYTF. The CDR3 DNA reads TGCGCCAGCAGTTCAGCGCCGTCAGCTAACTATGGCTACACCTTC.

CDR3 sequence reads: CASSAGQVKNTEAFF. CDR3 DNA sequence: TGTGCCAGCAGCGCCGGACAGGTGAAGAACACTGAAGCTTTCTTT. The rearrangement uses TRBV9 and TRBJ1-1; TRBD1 aligns across 7 bases. The V and J ends lost 3 bases and 1 base, in that order; junction bases with no gene match: 6. The CDR3 sequence is 15 residues long. In germline, CDR1 is SGDLS, CDR2 YYNGEE.

The chain recombines TRBV29-1 with TRBJ2-7; possible D gene TRBD2, 6 bases. Germline V lookup: CDR1 SQVTM, CDR2 ANQGSEA. There are 14 residues in the CDR3. The ends were cut back, 7 bases at V and 2 bases at J, with 18 bases in the middle. This chain's CDR3 is CSAHIGGLTYEQYF. CDR3 DNA sequence: TGCAGCGCCCACATCGGGGGACTTACCTACGAGCAGTACTTC.

This chain connects TRBV9 to TRBJ1-1; 7 nucleotides match TRBD1. The CDR3 is 14 residues long. The germline CDR1 and CDR2 sequences are SGDLS and YYNGEE. V trimming: 7 bases; J trimming: 4 bases; junction bases outside the gene matches: 10. CDR3 region: CASSRQGPGTEAFF. CDR3 nucleotide sequence: TGTGCCAGCTCCCGACAGGGACCGGGCACTGAAGCTTTCTTT.

This clone was counted once. The chain has TRBV5-4 and TRBJ2-5, with D possibly being TRBD1 (6 bases). Germline V CDR1 and CDR2: SGHNT, YYREEE (reference sequence). CDR3 length: 14 amino acids. Between the trimmed V and J ends, which lost 0 bases and 1 base, there was a span of 7 bases. The CDR3: CASSLGTVQETQYF. CDR3 nucleotides: TGTGCCAGCAGCTTGGGGACAGTCCAAGAGACCCAGTACTTC.

The chain has TRBV5-6 and TRBJ1-2, with TRBD1 identical over 7 bases. The ends lost 3 bases at V and 6 bases at J; junction bases unmatched: 8. Germline CDR1 and CDR2: SGHDT and YYEEEE. CDR3 size: 14 residues. CDR3 DNA sequence: TGTGCCAGCAGCTGGGGGACAGTCTTAAATGGCTACACCTTC. It translates to CASSWGTVLNGYTF. The full variable domain, rest sourced from reference TRBV5-6 and TRBJ1-2, is DAGVTQSPTHLIKTRGQQVTLRCSPKSGHDTVSWYQQALGQGPQFIFQYYEEEERQRGNFPDRFSGHQFPNYSSELNVNALLLGDSALYLCASSWGTVLNGYTFGSGTRLTVV.

This clone came up once. The chain links TRBV19 to TRBJ2-1; 8 bases match TRBD1. The length of the CDR3 is 13 residues. CDR1 and CDR2 from the germline V gene are LNHDA and SQIVND (reference sequence). V gave up 1 base and J gave up 7 bases; unmatched junction bases: 0. The CDR3 sequence is CASSIGQGNEQFF. CDR3 bases: TGTGCCAGTAGTATAGGACAGGGGAATGAGCAGTTCTTC. The whole variable domain, filled in from reference TRBV19 and TRBJ2-1, reads DGGITQSPKYLFRKEGQNVTLSCEQNLNHDAMYWYRQDPGQGLRLIYYSQIVNDFQKGDIAEGYSVSREKKESFPLTVTSAQKNPTAFYLCASSIGQGNEQFFGPGTRLTVL.

The rearrangement joins TRBV10-3 to TRBJ2-1; 9 bases are a match to TRBD2. The CDR3 spans 15 residues. Germline CDR1 and CDR2: ENHRY and SYGVKD. The J segment lost 5 bases and the V segment lost 2 bases, leaving 4 bases of the junction unmatched. The CDR3: CAISEMASGNNEQFF. CDR3 nucleotides: TGTGCCATCAGTGAGATGGCTAGCGGGAACAATGAGCAGTTCTTC.

The chain carries TRBV5-1 and TRBJ2-2; tentatively, D is TRBD1 (7 bases). V was shortened by 2 bases and J by 5 bases, with 16 bases between the two germline ends. Germline V gene lookup returns CDR1 SGHRS and CDR2 YFSETQ. The CDR3 has 16 residues. CDR3 amino acids: CASSFDRAGGTGELFF. Written as DNA, the CDR3 is TGCGCCAGCAGCTTTGACAGGGCAGGGGGGACCGGGGAGCTGTTTTTT.

The gene calls are TRBV6-2 or TRBV6-3 and TRBJ1-2, with D perhaps TRBD1 (6 bases). The germline gives CDR1 MNHEY, CDR2 SVGEGT. The CDR3 length is 13 residues. V lost 2 bases and J lost 5, with 9 bases in between. The CDR3 coding sequence is TGTGCCAGCAGTTACCGGACAGCGTATGGCTACACCTTC. It specifies CASSYRTAYGYTF.